This paragraph reports one T cell receptor (beta chain). Its target is not known. The data belong to a study of T-cell memory formation after mild COVID-19. Study in general: Largely, the TCR clusters proved donor specific.

Germline V gene lookup returns CDR1 SQVTM and CDR2 ANQGSEA. J gave up 4 bases and V 7 bases, and 9 bases lay outside the gene matches. The CDR3 loop spans 13 amino acids. Study outcomes and limitations: Some clones that responded turned up in pre-infection memory, which suggests that cross-reactive memory joined in. CD4/CD8 balance held among clones contracting day 15 to 85, and later expanders leaned CD4+.

TCRdb reprocessed the 5' RACE reads with MiXCR, giving one entry per CDR3 protein. The sample comprises more than 300,000 distinct CDR3 sequences, roughly 19% of which are singletons, and roughly 23% rests with the top ten. The V and J genes are TRBV29-1 and TRBJ1-2; 7 bases line up with TRBD1. Sequencing was carried out using PBMCs or a T cell subset sorted from them (not recorded which). This receptor was identified in a young man who had mild COVID-19 (a few samples of this study predate the infection). Cell type and time point are not known. This chain's CDR3 is CSAPTGEGYGYTF. Here the CDR3 DNA reads TGCAGCGCACCTACAGGGGAAGGCTATGGCTACACCTTC.